This passage covers 30 T cell receptor beta chains from one sample sequenced in a study of regulatory T cells in long-lasting Graves disease. TCR beta libraries were built with iRepertoire HTBI primers and Arm-PCR of CDR3 regions. One entry per CDR3 protein, called by TCRdb with MiXCR from the multiplex PCR reads. The data show under 500,000 distinct CDR3 sequences, around 20% seen once. The time point is: persistent/refractory GD, antithyroid drugs over 5 years with positive TRAb. PBMC-extracted RNA yielded the TCR library. Sequences were derived from peripheral blood mononuclear cells (PBMCs), sampled when the disease was refractory, from a patient treated with antithyroid drugs. The receptor source for this set is a female donor with Graves disease.

The chain recombines TRBV14 with TRBJ1-1; TRBD1 is a possible D gene (5 bases). V was trimmed by 4 bases and J by 1 base, leaving 13 bases between them. Germline V lookup: CDR1 SGHDN, CDR2 FVKESK. The CDR3 has 15 residues. The CDR3 nucleotides are TGTGCCAGCAGCCCCTTTACAGGCACGAACACTGAAGCTTTCTTT. Its translation: CASSPFTGTNTEAFF. The full variable domain, completed using reference TRBV14 and TRBJ1-1, is EAGVTQFPSHSVIEKGQTVTLRCDPISGHDNLYWYRRVMGKEIKFLLHFVKESKQDESGMPNNRFLAERTGGTYSTLKVQPAELEDSGVYFCASSPFTGTNTEAFFGQGTRLTVV.

This chain connects TRBV20-1 to TRBJ1-4, with TRBD1 matching 10 bases. Germline-derived CDR1 and CDR2 are DFQATT and SNEGSKA (reference sequence). The length of the CDR3 is 14 residues. J lost 2 bases, V lost 5 bases, and 2 bases had no gene match. The CDR3 reads CSAPTGGTNEKLFF. CDR3 sequence (DNA): TGCAGTGCTCCGACAGGGGGCACTAATGAAAAACTGTTTTTT.

This clonotype has a count of ten or more. At one of its ends the junction is not consistent with the germline gene, which may arise from a read error. The genes are TRBV28 and TRBJ2-5; no reliable D call. The CDR3 length is 12 residues. The germline V gene has CDR1 MDHEN and CDR2 SYDVKM. This chain's CDR3 is CASSLWRETQYF. CDR3 nucleotide sequence: TGCGCCAGCAGCTTGTGGCGAGAGACCCAGTACTTC.

The rearrangement links TRBV27 to TRBJ2-7; D possibly corresponds to TRBD2 (5 bases). Germline-derived CDR1 and CDR2 are MNHEY and SMNVEV (reference sequence). Trimming stripped 2 bases from V and 7 bases from J, with 21 bases between. The CDR3 contains 16 residues. The CDR3 loop is CASSLKVGVSLGEQYF. In nucleotides, the CDR3 is TGTGCCAGCAGTTTAAAAGTCGGGGTCAGCCTGGGAGAGCAGTACTTC.

V gene TRBV7-9 combines with J gene TRBJ1-6, with TRBD1 identical over 10 bases. Trimming removed 5 bases from V and 10 bases from J; junction bases left unmatched: 8. CDR3 size: 15 residues. CDR1 and CDR2 from the germline V gene are SEHNR and FQNEAQ (reference sequence). The CDR3 sequence: CASSRTDRGVSPLHF. CDR3 in DNA: TGTGCCAGCAGCCGAACGGACAGGGGGGTGTCACCCCTCCACTTT.

This clonotype was detected ten times or more. V and J are TRBV3-1 and TRBJ2-5; tentatively, D is TRBD1 or TRBD2 (5 bases each). The CDR3 is made up of 15 amino acids. The V gene's germline CDR1 is LGHDT and CDR2 YNNKEL (reference sequence). The V gene lost 3 bases and the J gene lost 6 bases, with 17 bases spanning the gap. This chain's CDR3 is CASSQSKRGAKTQYF. The CDR3 DNA is TGTGCCAGCAGCCAGAGTAAGAGGGGTGCGAAGACCCAGTACTTC.

This clonotype was detected once. CDR3 nucleotides: TGTGCCTGGAGTCTCCGTAGCGGGACAGGGGGTCGTGAAGCTTTCTTT. Translation gives CAWSLRSGTGGREAFF. The chain joins TRBV30 to TRBJ1-1, with 11 bases fitting TRBD1. This CDR3 region has 16 residues. The germline CDR1 and CDR2 sequences are GTSNPN and SVGIG (reference sequence). Unmatched junction bases numbered 12, after V lost 2 bases and J lost 7 bases. Together with reference TRBV30 and TRBJ1-1, the CDR3 gives the full variable domain: SQTIHQWPATLVQPVGSPLSLECTVEGTSNPNLYWYRQAAGRGLQLLFYSVGIGQISSEVPQNLSASRPQDRQFILSSKKLLLSDSGFYLCAWSLRSGTGGREAFFGQGTRLTVV.

The chain uses TRBV6-1 and TRBJ2-6, with TRBD1 identical over 10 bases. Germline CDR1 and CDR2: MNHNS and SASEGT. The CDR3 runs to 18 residues. V dropped 6 bases and J dropped 4; count of bases not matched to a gene: 12. The DNA of the CDR3 is TGTGCCAGCAGCTCCGGGACAGGGGCCTTTAAGGGGGCCAACGTCCTGACTTTC. Translation gives CASSSGTGAFKGANVLTF.

This clonotype was counted between two and nine times. This chain joins TRBV28 and TRBJ1-2; TRBD1 is a possible D gene (5 bases). Per germline, CDR1 MDHEN and CDR2 SYDVKM. This CDR3 contains 13 residues. Trimming cost V 6 bases and J 8 bases, with 16 bases left between them. The CDR3: CASSDRSRDGYTF. CDR3 nucleotide sequence: TGTGCCAGCAGCGATCGATCCAGGGACGGCTACACCTTC.

This clonotype came up many times. This chain uses TRBV7-9 with TRBJ1-6, with 7 bases that match TRBD1. The CDR3 is made up of 14 amino acids. The V gene end was trimmed by 2 bases and the J gene end by 7 bases; junction bases not matched to a gene: 2. Germline V lookup: CDR1 SEHNR, CDR2 FQNEAQ (reference sequence). The CDR3 coding sequence is TGTGCCAGCAGCTTATCGACAGGGAATTCACCCCTCCACTTT. Its translation: CASSLSTGNSPLHF. Complete variable domain (other parts from reference TRBV7-9 and TRBJ1-6): DTGVSQNPRHKITKRGQNVTFRCDPISEHNRLYWYRQTLGQGPEFLTYFQNEAQLEKSRLLSDRFSAERPKGSFSTLEIQRTEQGDSAMYLCASSLSTGNSPLHFGNGTRLTVT.

This clonotype occurred many times. The rearrangement links TRBV3-1 to TRBJ1-2; the D gene is possibly TRBD1 (5 bases). CDR1 and CDR2 (germline): LGHDT, YNNKEL (reference sequence). V was clipped by 4 bases and J by 4 bases, with 10 bases between them. This CDR3 is built from 13 residues. The CDR3 protein is CASSLATAYGYTF. The CDR3 DNA reads TGTGCCAGCAGCCTAGCGACAGCCTATGGCTACACCTTC.

The sample holds many counts of this clonotype. This chain links TRBV28 with TRBJ2-4; D uncertain. V was clipped by 6 bases and J by 0 bases, with 9 bases between them. This CDR3 comprises 14 residues. In germline, CDR1 is MDHEN, CDR2 SYDVKM. DNA for the CDR3: TGTGCCAGCAGCTTTGGTCTAGCCAAAAACATTCAGTACTTC. Protein sequence: CASSFGLAKNIQYF.

This clonotype was found many times. V is TRBV11-2 and J is TRBJ2-6, with D possibly being TRBD1 (5 bases). This CDR3 contains 14 residues. Looked up from germline, CDR1 is SGHAT and CDR2 is FQNNGV. V was trimmed by 8 bases and J by 4 bases, leaving 12 bases between them. This chain's CDR3 is CASAWGSGANVLTF. Written as DNA, the CDR3 is TGTGCCAGCGCCTGGGGCTCCGGGGCCAACGTCCTGACTTTC.

The rearrangement links TRBV29-1 to TRBJ2-3; possibly TRBD1 for D (5 bases). The CDR3 is made up of 14 amino acids. V shed 2 bases and J shed 0 bases, with 9 bases lying between them. Germline assignment: CDR1 SQVTM and CDR2 ANQGSEA. The CDR3 DNA sequence: TGCAGCGTTGAACTGGGGCTTAGCACAGATACGCAGTATTTT. This translates into CSVELGLSTDTQYF.

This clonotype was observed many times. V is TRBV7-2 and J is TRBJ2-5; 8 positions agree with TRBD2. The J segment lost 1 base and the V segment lost 1 base, leaving 5 bases of the junction unmatched. CDR3 size: 16 residues. The germline V gene has CDR1 SGHTA and CDR2 FQGNSA. CDR3 in DNA: TGTGCCAGCAGCTTAGGACTAGCGAGGGGCCAAGAGACCCAGTACTTC. Its translation: CASSLGLARGQETQYF. Full variable domain (outside the CDR3, taken from reference TRBV7-2 and TRBJ2-5): GAGVSQSPSNKVTEKGKDVELRCDPISGHTALYWYRQSLGQGLEFLIYFQGNSAPDKSGLPSDRFSAERTGGSVSTLTIQRTQQEDSAVYLCASSLGLARGQETQYFGPGTRLLVL.

This clonotype was found once. The gene calls are TRBV20-1 and TRBJ1-1; TRBD1 is a possible D gene (6 bases). The V and J ends lost 1 base and 3 bases respectively, with 27 bases between them. Per germline, CDR1 DFQATT and CDR2 SNEGSKA (reference sequence). CDR3 length: 19 residues. The CDR3 DNA reads TGCAGTGCTAGAGTTATCCGGGTCGGGATAACTAGGGGGGACACTGAAGCTTTCTTT. The encoded protein is CSARVIRVGITRGDTEAFF.

This clonotype was counted only a few times. The chain combines TRBV7-9 with TRBJ2-7; no clear D. The V end lost 6 bases, the J end lost 3 bases, and 12 bases lay between the germline ends. Germline CDR1 and CDR2: SEHNR and FQNEAQ (reference sequence). CDR3 length equals 13 residues. CDR3 residues: CASSSVLGYEQYF. The CDR3 nucleotides read TGTGCCAGCAGTTCTGTATTAGGCTACGAGCAGTACTTC.

The chain is built from TRBV15 and TRBJ1-1; no clear D. This CDR3 comprises 13 residues. Trimming stripped 1 base from V and 3 bases from J, with 6 bases between. Germline V gene data show CDR1 as LNHNV and CDR2 as YYDKDF (reference sequence). CDR3 region: CATSRVSYTEAFF. The CDR3 nucleotides read TGTGCCACCAGCAGAGTTTCATACACTGAAGCTTTCTTT.

The J gene is TRBJ1-3, the V gene TRBV7-2; D is undetermined. The CDR3 sequence is 15 residues long. The V gene's germline CDR1 is SGHTA and CDR2 FQGNSA. V shed 1 base and J shed 0 bases, with 7 bases lying between them. The CDR3 sequence: CASSLETPSGNTIYF. CDR3 coding DNA: TGTGCCAGCAGCTTAGAGACACCCTCTGGAAACACCATATATTTT.

The chain joins TRBV3-1 to TRBJ2-7; either TRBD1 or TRBD2 may supply D (6 bases each). V was cut by 4 bases and J by 3 bases, with 16 bases left in between. Germline V gene lookup returns CDR1 LGHDT and CDR2 YNNKEL (reference sequence). The CDR3 length is 15 residues. The CDR3 is CASSLLGGGDYEQYF. The CDR3 DNA reads as TGTGCCAGCAGCCTCCTGGGGGGCGGAGACTACGAGCAGTACTTC.

This clonotype appeared a few times. The rearrangement joins TRBV6-1 to TRBJ2-2; D is uncertain. The V gene lost 6 bases and the J gene lost 1 base, with 6 bases spanning the gap. The CDR3 sequence is 13 residues long. CDR1 and CDR2 (germline): MNHNS, SASEGT. The CDR3 here is CASRVRNTGELFF. CDR3 in DNA: TGTGCCAGCAGAGTAAGGAACACCGGGGAGCTGTTTTTT.

Many counts were recorded for this clonotype. The rearrangement uses TRBV7-9 and TRBJ2-2; no clear D. Per the germline V gene, CDR1 is SEHNR and CDR2 is FQNEAQ (reference sequence). Trimming left V 2 bases short and J 3 bases short, with 7 bases between. The CDR3 is made up of 14 amino acids. CDR3 in amino acids: CASSLSLYTGELFF. The CDR3 bases are TGTGCCAGCAGCTTATCTCTGTACACCGGGGAGCTGTTTTTT.

DNA of the CDR3: TGCGCCAGCAATCTAGGGGCAGGGGTCCACGAGCAGTACTTC. Protein product: CASNLGAGVHEQYF. The rearrangement uses TRBV5-1 and TRBJ2-7, with TRBD1 as a possible D gene (6 bases). The V and J ends lost 6 bases and 5 bases respectively, with 18 bases between them. This CDR3 comprises 14 residues. Germline V CDR1 and CDR2: SGHRS, YFSETQ.

This clonotype has a handful of counts. The genes are TRBV5-1 and TRBJ2-2; a possible D gene is TRBD2 (5 bases). Germline CDR1 SGHRS, CDR2 YFSETQ. The V gene lost 5 bases and the J gene lost 5 bases, with 16 bases spanning the gap. This CDR3 is built from 15 residues. Here the CDR3 reads CASRFGVLNTGELFF. The CDR3 DNA follows: TGCGCCAGCAGGTTCGGGGTCCTCAATACCGGGGAGCTGTTTTTT.

The table lists this clonotype with a few counts. The chain carries TRBV27 and TRBJ2-2; D might be TRBD2 (6 bases). Germline V lookup: CDR1 MNHEY, CDR2 SMNVEV (reference sequence). The CDR3 has 15 residues. V was trimmed by 3 bases and J by 1 base, leaving 9 bases between them. The CDR3 nucleotides are TGTGCCAGCAGTTTCGGGCGGGAGAACACCGGGGAGCTGTTTTTT. Protein: CASSFGRENTGELFF.

The table lists this clonotype with many counts. J is TRBJ1-1 and V is TRBV20-1, with D hard to call. The V gene's germline CDR1 is DFQATT and CDR2 SNEGSKA (reference sequence). The CDR3 is made up of 13 amino acids. With 6 bases removed from V and 3 bases from J, the gap between germline ends came to 14 bases. CDR3 DNA: TGCAGTGCGGTCTCGGGTAGGGACACTGAAGCTTTCTTT. Amino acid sequence: CSAVSGRDTEAFF.

The rearrangement uses TRBV7-2 and TRBJ2-3, with 8 bases identical to TRBD2. The CDR3 covers 16 residues. With 5 bases clipped from V and 2 bases from J, the junction kept 9 bases outside the gene matches. Germline V CDR1 and CDR2: SGHTA, FQGNSA. The CDR3 DNA reads as TGTGCCAGCAGCCCATCCGGGACTAGGATCACAGATACGCAGTATTTT. It specifies CASSPSGTRITDTQYF.

The CDR3 DNA reads TGTGCCAGCAGTCCTCTGGACTCCCTTGTGATCCGCGAGCAGTACTTC. Translation gives CASSPLDSLVIREQYF. This chain links TRBV27 with TRBJ2-7, with TRBD2 as a possible D gene (5 bases). Trimming stripped 5 bases from V and 6 bases from J, with 23 bases between. Germline values: CDR1 MNHEY, CDR2 SMNVEV (reference sequence). The CDR3 covers 16 residues.

This clonotype was detected only a few times. The chain is built from TRBV7-9 and TRBJ2-7; TRBD2 is a possible D gene (5 bases). V was pared by 1 base and J by 4 bases, with 14 bases between. CDR3 length equals 15 residues. Germline CDR1 reads SEHNR; CDR2 reads FQNEAQ (reference sequence). The CDR3 spells CASSLEGSSQYEQYF. CDR3 DNA sequence: TGTGCCAGCAGCTTAGAAGGGAGTTCCCAGTACGAGCAGTACTTC.

The chain has TRBV18 and TRBJ1-5; 9 positions match TRBD1. Germline-derived CDR1 and CDR2 are KGHSH and LQKENI. The CDR3 totals 14 residues. Trimming took 4 bases from V and 10 from J; bases not matched to a gene: 8. The CDR3 region is CASSQVGQGEPQHF. The CDR3 DNA is TGTGCCAGCTCACAGGTGGGACAGGGAGAACCCCAGCATTTT.